The 19 T cell receptor beta chains in this list originate from one sample, sequenced in a study of T cells in Graves' hyperthyroidism and ophthalmopathy. Amplification yielded TCR beta CDR3 regions, with RNA transcripts as the source. The primer set for the first-round RT-PCR of the TCR CDR3 was HTBI. TCRdb independently ran MiXCR on the multiplex PCR reads; one entry per CDR3 protein. The profile shows 600,000 to 800,000 distinct CDR3 sequences, 30% to 40% of them singletons. The specimen was blood. The receptors originated from a woman aged 40-49 years with Graves' hyperthyroidism.

The V gene is TRBV6-5, the J gene TRBJ1-5; TRBD1 aligns across 10 bases. J lost 7 bases, V lost 2 bases, and 8 bases had no gene match. This CDR3 is built from 16 residues. Germline assignment: CDR1 MNHEY and CDR2 SVGAGI. The CDR3 spells CASSYGGQGLDQPQHF. CDR3 nucleotide sequence: TGTGCCAGCAGTTACGGGGGACAGGGGTTAGACCAGCCCCAGCATTTT.

The chain's CDR3 is CASSQTVLSTDTQYF. The CDR3 DNA is TGTGCCAGCAGCCAAACAGTCCTTAGCACAGATACGCAGTATTTT. This chain joins TRBV14 and TRBJ2-3; D not certain. This CDR3 comprises 15 residues. The germline V and J ends were trimmed by 2 bases and 0 bases, with 9 bases remaining between them. Looked up from germline, CDR1 is SGHDN and CDR2 is FVKESK.

A few counts support this clonotype. The chain has TRBV4-1 and TRBJ1-4; the match to TRBD1 covers 9 bases. The CDR3 is 17 amino acids. With 2 bases clipped from V and 9 bases from J, the junction kept 13 bases outside the gene matches. Germline CDR1 MGHRA, CDR2 YSYEKL. The CDR3 sequence: CASSQPRVRDREQKLFF. The CDR3 DNA reads as TGCGCCAGCAGCCAACCAAGAGTGCGGGACAGGGAGCAAAAACTGTTTTTT.

This clonotype was counted at least ten times. V gene TRBV12-3 or TRBV12-4 combines with J gene TRBJ1-5, with D unresolved. Trimming stripped 3 bases from V and 0 bases from J, with 12 bases between. This CDR3 comprises 16 residues. In nucleotides, the CDR3 is TGTGCCAGCAGTTTTCGGGATGGTCTTAGCAATCAGCCCCAGCATTTT. This codes for CASSFRDGLSNQPQHF.

This clonotype was seen many times. The gene calls are TRBV10-3 and TRBJ2-7; 7 positions match TRBD2. Germline-derived CDR1 and CDR2 are ENHRY and SYGVKD. The V and J ends lost 6 bases and 4 bases, in that order; junction bases with no gene match: 15. The CDR3 loop spans 16 amino acids. The DNA for the CDR3 is TGTGCCATCAGGGGGACGGGGACTAACGGAAGATACGAGCAGTACTTC. This sequence encodes CAIRGTGTNGRYEQYF.

The table lists this clonotype with many counts. The rearrangement joins TRBV14 to TRBJ1-1; D possibly corresponds to TRBD1 (5 bases). CDR1 is SGHDN, CDR2 FVKESK, per germline. Trimming took off 4 bases at V and 3 bases at J, with 12 bases between the two ends. The CDR3 sequence is 14 residues long. CDR3 sequence (DNA): TGTGCCAGCAGCCGAGACAGCCATTACACTGAAGCTTTCTTT. This gives the protein CASSRDSHYTEAFF.

Details on this clonotype: With a much larger clone just one base away, this may be a read error. V and J are TRBV7-3 and TRBJ2-5; D might be TRBD2 (6 bases). Looked up from germline, CDR1 is SGHTA and CDR2 is FQGTGA. The length of the CDR3 is 15 residues. CDR3 coding DNA: TGTGCCAGCAGCTTGACAGCGGACTACCAAGAGGCCCAGTACTTC. Its protein is CASSLTADYQEAQYF.

This clonotype was seen at least ten times. This rearrangement joins TRBV2 to TRBJ2-5; no definite D call. Germline assignment: CDR1 SNHLY and CDR2 FYNNEI. This CDR3 is built from 15 residues. Trimming cost V 8 bases and J 2 bases, with 18 bases left between them. For the CDR3, the DNA is TGTGCCAGCGGTGGAATCACCTCCCTTCAAGAGACCCAGTACTTC. This encodes CASGGITSLQETQYF.

This clonotype was counted many times. The rearrangement joins TRBV29-1 to TRBJ1-5; possible D gene TRBD1, 5 bases. CDR3 size: 14 residues. The germline V and J ends were trimmed by 4 bases and 2 bases, with 12 bases remaining between them. Germline CDR1 SQVTM, CDR2 ANQGSEA. The CDR3 coding sequence is TGCAGCGTTGGCGTTGGGGGGGGCAATCAGCCCCAGCATTTT. Translated, it gives CSVGVGGGNQPQHF.

J is TRBJ1-6 and V is TRBV7-2, with D uncertain. Germline V gene data show CDR1 as SGHTA and CDR2 as FQGNSA. The CDR3 spans 14 residues. Trimming pared 1 base from V and 8 bases from J, leaving 9 bases between. The DNA of the CDR3 is TGTGCCAGCAGCTTAGGCGGGTACGATTCACCCCTCCACTTT. Amino acids: CASSLGGYDSPLHF. Supplemented by reference TRBV7-2 and TRBJ1-6, the full variable domain reads GAGVSQSPSNKVTEKGKDVELRCDPISGHTALYWYRQSLGQGLEFLIYFQGNSAPDKSGLPSDRFSAERTGGSVSTLTIQRTQQEDSAVYLCASSLGGYDSPLHFGNGTRLTVT.

This clonotype was observed a single time. This may stem from a read error, because a much larger clone lies one nucleotide away. The gene calls are TRBV2 and TRBJ1-5; D gene ambiguous. The CDR3 spans 14 residues. V was cut by 5 bases and J by 1 base, with 9 bases left in between. Germline V gives CDR1 SNHLY, CDR2 FYNNEI. CDR3 sequence (DNA): TGTGCCAGCAGTTGCGGGGTCAGCAATCAGCCCCAGCATTTT. Protein sequence: CASSCGVSNQPQHF.

This rearrangement joins TRBV12-3 or TRBV12-4 to TRBJ2-7; TRBD1 matches 7 bases. With V trimmed by 5 bases and J by 2 bases, 9 bases remained unmatched. This CDR3 contains 15 residues. CDR3 amino acids: CASSRPTGTTYEQYF. CDR3 coding DNA: TGTGCCAGCAGTCGACCGACAGGGACGACCTACGAGCAGTACTTC.

The V gene is TRBV19, the J gene TRBJ1-4; the match to TRBD1 covers 7 bases. CDR1 is LNHDA and CDR2 is SQIVND in the germline V gene (reference sequence). The V segment lost 5 bases and the J segment 7 bases; nucleotides outside the gene matches: 4. This CDR3 has 13 residues. DNA of the CDR3: TGTGCCAGTAGTTATTCAGGGGGTGAAAAACTGTTTTTT. Translated: CASSYSGGEKLFF.

At least ten counts were recorded for this clonotype. The V and J genes are TRBV7-6 and TRBJ2-5; D not resolved. This CDR3 is built from 12 residues. Trimming shortened V by 0 bases and J by 5 bases, and 4 bases separated the two germline ends. Germline CDR1 and CDR2: SGHVS and FNYEAQ. The CDR3 DNA is TGTGCCAGCAGCTTAGCCACCGAGACCCAGTACTTC. It specifies CASSLATETQYF.

This clonotype came up many times. This chain uses TRBV20-1 with TRBJ2-5; TRBD1 matches at 7 bases. The CDR3 consists of 13 residues. Germline CDR1 reads DFQATT; CDR2 reads SNEGSKA (reference sequence). Trimming at V came to 6 bases and at J to 5 bases, leaving 9 bases not matched to a gene. CDR3 sequence reads: CSAPEGAGETQYF. CDR3 in DNA: TGCAGTGCCCCCGAGGGGGCCGGCGAGACCCAGTACTTC.

The rearrangement uses TRBV11-2 and TRBJ1-1; no reliable D call. The CDR3 sequence is 13 residues long. Germline CDR1 reads SGHAT; CDR2 reads FQNNGV. The V and J ends lost 4 bases and 2 bases respectively, with 8 bases between them. CDR3 region: CASSSYINTEAFF. CDR3 sequence (DNA): TGTGCCAGCAGCTCATATATCAACACTGAAGCTTTCTTT.

The V call is TRBV28, the J call TRBJ1-5; 7 bases fit TRBD1. The CDR3 is 15 residues long. Trimming at V came to 5 bases and at J to 7 bases, leaving 11 bases not matched to a gene. Germline V gene lookup returns CDR1 MDHEN and CDR2 SYDVKM. The CDR3 is CASSATKGQFQPQHF. The CDR3 DNA follows: TGTGCCAGCAGTGCTACTAAGGGACAGTTCCAGCCCCAGCATTTT.

The sample holds one count of this clonotype. One base away lies a much larger clone, so this may be a sequencing read error. The rearrangement links TRBV7-6 to TRBJ1-1; D gene uncertain. CDR1 is SGHVS, CDR2 FNYEAQ, per germline. This CDR3 is built from 13 residues. CDR3 residues: CVSTHRFESEAFF. CDR3 DNA: TGTGTCAGCACCCACAGATTTGAATCGGAAGCTTTCTTT.

This clonotype was recorded many times. The gene calls are TRBV6-5 and TRBJ1-1; TRBD1 aligns across 9 bases. V dropped 10 bases and J dropped 9; count of bases not matched to a gene: 9. Germline V gene sequence: CDR1 MNHEY, CDR2 SVGAGI. The CDR3 totals 12 residues. The CDR3 loop reads CATKPGQGQAFF. CDR3 in DNA: TGTGCCACCAAACCGGGACAGGGACAAGCTTTCTTT.